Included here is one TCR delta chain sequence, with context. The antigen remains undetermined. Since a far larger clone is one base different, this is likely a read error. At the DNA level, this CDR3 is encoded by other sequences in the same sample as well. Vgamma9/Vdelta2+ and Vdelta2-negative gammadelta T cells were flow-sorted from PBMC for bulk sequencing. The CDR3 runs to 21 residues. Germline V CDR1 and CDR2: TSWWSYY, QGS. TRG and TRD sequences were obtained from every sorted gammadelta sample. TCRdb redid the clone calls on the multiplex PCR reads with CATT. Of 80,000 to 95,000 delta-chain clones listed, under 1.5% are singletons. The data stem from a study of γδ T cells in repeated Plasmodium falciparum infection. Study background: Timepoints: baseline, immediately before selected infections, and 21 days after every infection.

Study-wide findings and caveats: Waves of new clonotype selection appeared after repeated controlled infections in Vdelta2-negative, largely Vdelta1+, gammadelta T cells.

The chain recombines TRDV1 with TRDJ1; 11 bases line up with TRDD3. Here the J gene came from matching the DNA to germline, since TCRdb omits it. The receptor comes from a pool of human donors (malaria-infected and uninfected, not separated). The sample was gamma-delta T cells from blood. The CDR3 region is CALGEPAPHWGIMRNTDKLIF. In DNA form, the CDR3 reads TGTGCTCTAGGGGAACCTGCGCCCCACTGGGGGATAATGCGCAACACCGATAAACTCATCTTT.